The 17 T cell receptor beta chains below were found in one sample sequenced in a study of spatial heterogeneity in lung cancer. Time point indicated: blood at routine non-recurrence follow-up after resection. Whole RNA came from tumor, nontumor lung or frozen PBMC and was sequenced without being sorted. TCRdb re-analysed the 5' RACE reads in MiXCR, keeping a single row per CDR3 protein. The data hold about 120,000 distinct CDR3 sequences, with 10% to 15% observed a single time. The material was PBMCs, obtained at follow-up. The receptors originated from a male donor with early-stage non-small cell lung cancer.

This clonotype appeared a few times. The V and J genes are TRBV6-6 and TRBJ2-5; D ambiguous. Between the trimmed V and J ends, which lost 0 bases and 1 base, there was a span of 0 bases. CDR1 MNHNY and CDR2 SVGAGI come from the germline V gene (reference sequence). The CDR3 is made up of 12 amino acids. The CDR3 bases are TGTGCCAGCAGTTACTCCCAAGAGACCCAGTACTTC. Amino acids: CASSYSQETQYF.

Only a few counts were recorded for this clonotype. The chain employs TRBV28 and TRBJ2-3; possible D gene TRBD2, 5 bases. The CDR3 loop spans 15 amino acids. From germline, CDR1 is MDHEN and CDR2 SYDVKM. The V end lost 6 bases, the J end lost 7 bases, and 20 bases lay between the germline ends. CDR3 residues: CASRTEAVGQYTQYF. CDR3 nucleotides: TGTGCCAGCAGAACGGAGGCGGTGGGCCAATATACGCAGTATTTT.

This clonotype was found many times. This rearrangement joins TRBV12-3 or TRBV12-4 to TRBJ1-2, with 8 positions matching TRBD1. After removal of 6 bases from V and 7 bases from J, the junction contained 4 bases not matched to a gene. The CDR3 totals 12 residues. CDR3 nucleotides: TGTGCCAGCAGCCCGACAGGGGTTGGCTACACCTTC. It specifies CASSPTGVGYTF.

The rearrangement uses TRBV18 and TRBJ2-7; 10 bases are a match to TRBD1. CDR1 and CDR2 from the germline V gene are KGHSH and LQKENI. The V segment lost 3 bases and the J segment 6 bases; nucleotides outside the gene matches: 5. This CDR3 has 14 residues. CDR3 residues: CASSPGQGSVEQYF. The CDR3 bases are TGTGCCAGCTCACCGGGACAGGGGTCGGTCGAGCAGTACTTC.

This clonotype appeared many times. The CDR3 region is CSVVTVQGPGNTIYF. CDR3 sequence (DNA): TGCAGCGTTGTGACCGTTCAAGGACCTGGAAACACCATATATTTT. The V gene is TRBV29-1, the J gene TRBJ1-3; D gene unclear. The germline gives CDR1 SQVTM, CDR2 ANQGSEA. Trimming removed 4 bases from V and 2 bases from J, with 15 bases in between. CDR3 length equals 15 residues.

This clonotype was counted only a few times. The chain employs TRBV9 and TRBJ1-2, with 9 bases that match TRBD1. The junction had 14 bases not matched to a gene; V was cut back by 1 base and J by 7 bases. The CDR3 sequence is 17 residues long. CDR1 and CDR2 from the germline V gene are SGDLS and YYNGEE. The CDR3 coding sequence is TGTGCCAGCAGCGTATCCCCGTCCGCCGGGACAGGGACTGGCTACACCTTC. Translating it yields CASSVSPSAGTGTGYTF.

CDR3 bases: TGTGCCAGCAGCGGGCGGGGGGCATATGATACGCAGTATTTT. Translating it yields CASSGRGAYDTQYF. This chain links TRBV7-2 with TRBJ2-3, with 8 bases matching TRBD2. Germline CDR1 reads SGHTA; CDR2 reads FQGNSA. Trimming took 5 bases from V and 6 from J; bases not matched to a gene: 7. The CDR3 extends over 14 amino acids.

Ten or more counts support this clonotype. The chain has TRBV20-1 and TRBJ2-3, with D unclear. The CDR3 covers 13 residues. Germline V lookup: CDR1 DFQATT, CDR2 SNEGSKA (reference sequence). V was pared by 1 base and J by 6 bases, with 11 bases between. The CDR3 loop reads CSARVPGADTQYF. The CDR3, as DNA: TGCAGTGCTAGAGTACCTGGTGCCGATACGCAGTATTTT.

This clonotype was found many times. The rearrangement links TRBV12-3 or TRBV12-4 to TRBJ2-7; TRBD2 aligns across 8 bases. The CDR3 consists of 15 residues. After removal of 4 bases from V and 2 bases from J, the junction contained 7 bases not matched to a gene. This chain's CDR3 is CASSSEREPPYEQYF. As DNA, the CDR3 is TGTGCCAGCAGTTCCGAGCGGGAGCCCCCCTACGAGCAGTACTTC.

CDR3 coding DNA: TGTGCCAGCAGTAAATGGGGGGGCTCCTACGAGCAGTACTTC. Its protein is CASSKWGGSYEQYF. The genes are TRBV6-5 and TRBJ2-7, with TRBD2 matching over 7 bases. Germline CDR1 MNHEY, CDR2 SVGAGI. V trimming: 5 bases; J trimming: 0 bases; junction bases outside the gene matches: 4. The CDR3 runs 14 residues.

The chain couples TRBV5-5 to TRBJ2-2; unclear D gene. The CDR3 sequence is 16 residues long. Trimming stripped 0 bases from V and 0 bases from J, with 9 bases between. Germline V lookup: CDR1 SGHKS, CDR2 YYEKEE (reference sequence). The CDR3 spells CASSLAWSSNTGELFF. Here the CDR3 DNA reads TGTGCCAGCAGCTTGGCCTGGAGTTCGAACACCGGGGAGCTGTTTTTT.

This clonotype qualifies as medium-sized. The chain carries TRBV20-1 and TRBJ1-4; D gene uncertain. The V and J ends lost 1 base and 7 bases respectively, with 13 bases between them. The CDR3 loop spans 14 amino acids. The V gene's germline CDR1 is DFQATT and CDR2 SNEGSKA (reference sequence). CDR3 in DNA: TGCAGTGCTAGAGGGCAGGAGATTACTGAAAAACTGTTTTTT. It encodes CSARGQEITEKLFF.

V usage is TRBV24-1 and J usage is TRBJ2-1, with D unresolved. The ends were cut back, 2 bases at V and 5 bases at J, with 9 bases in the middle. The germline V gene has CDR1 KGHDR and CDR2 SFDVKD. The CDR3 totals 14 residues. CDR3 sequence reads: CATSDSLVDNEQFF. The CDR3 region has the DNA TGTGCCACCAGTGATTCCTTGGTGGACAATGAGCAGTTCTTC.

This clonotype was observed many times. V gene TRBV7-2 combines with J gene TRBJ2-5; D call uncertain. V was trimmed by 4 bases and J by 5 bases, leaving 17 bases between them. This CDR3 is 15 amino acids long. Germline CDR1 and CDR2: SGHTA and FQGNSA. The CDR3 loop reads CASSSRRVVGETQYF. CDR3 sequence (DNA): TGTGCCAGCAGCTCCCGCCGGGTAGTTGGGGAGACCCAGTACTTC. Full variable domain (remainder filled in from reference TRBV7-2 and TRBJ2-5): GAGVSQSPSNKVTEKGKDVELRCDPISGHTALYWYRQSLGQGLEFLIYFQGNSAPDKSGLPSDRFSAERTGGSVSTLTIQRTQQEDSAVYLCASSSRRVVGETQYFGPGTRLLVL.

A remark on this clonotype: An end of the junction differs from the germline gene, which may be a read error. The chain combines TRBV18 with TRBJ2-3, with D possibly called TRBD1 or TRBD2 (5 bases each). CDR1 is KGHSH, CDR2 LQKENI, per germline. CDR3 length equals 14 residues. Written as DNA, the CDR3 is TGTGCCAGCTCACCACGGGACCGCACAGATGCGCAGTATTTT. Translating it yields CASSPRDRTDAQYF.

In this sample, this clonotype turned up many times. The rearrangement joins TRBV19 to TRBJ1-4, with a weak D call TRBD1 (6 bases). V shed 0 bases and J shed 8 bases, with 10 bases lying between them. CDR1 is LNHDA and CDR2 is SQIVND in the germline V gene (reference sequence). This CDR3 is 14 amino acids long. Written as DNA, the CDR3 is TGTGCCAGTAGTATAGATCCACAGGGAGAAAAACTGTTTTTT. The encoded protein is CASSIDPQGEKLFF.

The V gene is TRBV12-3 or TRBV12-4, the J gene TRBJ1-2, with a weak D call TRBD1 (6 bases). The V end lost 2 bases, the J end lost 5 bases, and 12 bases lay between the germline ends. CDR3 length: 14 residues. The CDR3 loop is CASSLPGAGYGYTF. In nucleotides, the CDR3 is TGTGCCAGCAGTTTACCAGGGGCAGGGTATGGCTACACCTTC.